The rows below give T cell receptor beta chains drawn from one sample of a study of blood T cell repertoires in COVID-19. Repertoires were generated with immunoSEQ multiplex PCR, while TCRdb's copy carries only in-frame clones and drops some. The profile shows approximately 330,000 clones, roughly 90% of them singletons. Input material: peripheral blood. Receptor source: a man aged 25-45 years with COVID-19, enrolled during active disease. CDR3s include the opening cysteine and the closing phenylalanine or tryptophan. D genes are given only for firm matches. For some rows the clone size is stated as once, few or many, or as a class when expanded; others skip it.

TRBV10-3	-	TRBJ1-1	-	TGTGCCATCAGTGCGGGACAACCATTAAGGGCTTTCTTT	CAISAGQPLRAFF
TRBV7-8	once	TRBJ2-7	TRBD2	TGTGCCAGCAGCTTACTAGCGGGTCTCCAGGAGCAGTACTTC	CASSLLAGLQEQYF
TRBV4-3	-	TRBJ1-3	-	TGCGCCAGCAGCCAAGACCAGGGGCCAGGAAACACCATATATTTT	CASSQDQGPGNTIYF
TRBV24-1	-	TRBJ2-3	TRBD1	TGTGCCACCAGTGATTCTACAGGGGGCGCATCGACAGATACGCAGTATTTT	CATSDSTGGASTDTQYF
TRBV2	-	TRBJ1-4	TRBD1	TGTGCCAGCAACTTAGCCGGGACAGGCAATGAAAAACTGTTTTTT	CASNLAGTGNEKLFF
TRBV7-3	-	TRBJ2-1	TRBD2	TGTGCCAGCAGCTGGACTAGCGGGAACTACAATGAGCAGTTCTTC	CASSWTSGNYNEQFF
TRBV24-1	-	TRBJ2-1	TRBD1	TGTGCCACCAGTGATTCCGGTGGGACAGCAAGATACAATGAGCAGTTCTTC	CATSDSGGTARYNEQFF
TRBV19	-	TRBJ2-7	-	TGTGCCAGTAGAATGGGCAACTCCTACGAGCAGTACTTC	CASRMGNSYEQYF
TRBV6-5	-	TRBJ1-2	-	TGTGCCAGCAGAAGAAACAGGGAGGGTAGCTATGGCTACACCTTC	CASRRNREGSYGYTF
TRBV28	-	TRBJ2-1	TRBD2	TGTGCCAGCAGTTTCCCCGAAGACCAGGCGGGACTAGATCTCAATGAGCAGTTCTTC	CASSFPEDQAGLDLNEQFF
TRBV7-2	-	TRBJ2-7	-	TGTGCCAGCAGCTTAGACGGGTCGAGCTCCTACGAGCAGTACTTC	CASSLDGSSSYEQYF
TRBV19	-	TRBJ1-5	TRBD1	TGTGCCAGCGAGGACAGGGCGGGTCAGCCCCAGCATTTT	CASEDRAGQPQHF
TRBV5-4	-	TRBJ2-7	TRBD1	TGTGCCAGCAGCATCGGGACAGGGATTGTAGCCTACGAGCAGTACTTC	CASSIGTGIVAYEQYF
TRBV19	-	TRBJ1-2	-	TGTGCCAGTACCCAGGGTCCCGGCTACACCTTC	CASTQGPGYTF
TRBV2	-	TRBJ1-1	-	TGTGCCAGCAGTTACAGCATGAACACTGAAGCTTTCTTT	CASSYSMNTEAFF
TRBV29-1	-	TRBJ1-1	-	TGCAGCGTCCACGGTTTCGCTGAAGCTTTCTTT	CSVHGFAEAFF
TRBV9	-	TRBJ2-2	TRBD2	TGTGCCAGCAGCACGAGACTAGCGGGGATCACCGGGGAGCTGTTTTTT	CASSTRLAGITGELFF
TRBV6-2/TRBV6-3	-	TRBJ1-1	TRBD1	TGTGCCAGCAGTTCCCCCTCCGGGACAGCGAACACTGAAGCTTTCTTT	CASSSPSGTANTEAFF
TRBV29-1	-	TRBJ2-3	-	TGCAGCGTTTCCAGGGAGGTAGTCCTCACAGATACGCAGTATTTT	CSVSREVVLTDTQYF
TRBV25-1	-	TRBJ2-1	-	TGTGCCAGCAGTATGGGGGGTTCCTACAATGAGCAGTTCTTC	CASSMGGSYNEQFF
TRBV6-5	-	TRBJ1-2	-	TGTGCCAGCAGGGACCGGCACGGGAAGGACTATGGCTACACCTTC	CASRDRHGKDYGYTF
TRBV2	-	TRBJ1-5	-	TGTGCCAGCAGTGAAGACCGACAGGAGAATAGCAATCAGCCCCAGCATTTT	CASSEDRQENSNQPQHF
TRBV6-5	few	TRBJ1-6	-	TGTGCCAGCAGTTTAGCAAACTATAATTCACCCCTCCACTTT	CASSLANYNSPLHF
TRBV20-1	-	TRBJ2-1	-	TGCAGTGCTAGATCCGGGTTTGAGCAGTTCTTC	CSARSGFEQFF
TRBV7-9	-	TRBJ2-7	-	TGTGCCAGCAGCTCCGTGGGGGGAGGTGAGCAGTACTTC	CASSSVGGGEQYF
TRBV9	-	TRBJ1-2	TRBD1	TGTGCCAGCAGCGAGACCGGGACAGAAAATGGCTACACCTTC	CASSETGTENGYTF
TRBV28	few	TRBJ2-5	-	TGTGCCAGCAGTTTATTCAGAAATTCCCAAGAGACCCAGTACTTC	CASSLFRNSQETQYF
TRBV7-2	once	TRBJ1-3	-	TGTGCCAGCAGCTTAGGGGCAGGGCTGGGAAACACCATATATTTT	CASSLGAGLGNTIYF
TRBV11-2	few	TRBJ1-2	-	TGTGCCAGCAGCAATCAAGGGGACTATGGCTACACCTTC	CASSNQGDYGYTF
TRBV5-1	-	TRBJ1-1	TRBD1	TGCGCCAGCAGCTTGGCCCCGGGACAGGGGATATCGGAAGCTTTCTTT	CASSLAPGQGISEAFF
TRBV27	-	TRBJ1-1	TRBD1	TGTGCCAGCAGTGCTCGGACAGGGGGGGGTGGTACTGAAGCTTTCTTT	CASSARTGGGGTEAFF
TRBV5-1	-	TRBJ2-7	TRBD2	TGCGCCAGCAGACGATCCAGCGGGAGGGGGGAGCAGTACTTC	CASRRSSGRGEQYF
TRBV6-5	-	TRBJ2-7	TRBD1	TGTGCCAGCACAGGACAGGCGGGCCCCTACGAGCAGTACTTC	CASTGQAGPYEQYF
TRBV5-6	-	TRBJ2-5	-	TGTGCCAGCAGCTTGAGGGGAACCGGGGGAGAGACCCAGTACTTC	CASSLRGTGGETQYF
TRBV27	-	TRBJ1-1	-	TGTGCCAGCAGTTTCGTGGGGATACGGGAGAACACTGAAGCTTTCTTT	CASSFVGIRENTEAFF
TRBV27	-	TRBJ1-1	-	TGTGCCAGCAGTTTTGGGCCGAACACTGAAGCTTTCTTT	CASSFGPNTEAFF
TRBV19	-	TRBJ1-2	-	TGTGCCAGTAGTATAATAAGCGGCAGGTTGGACTATGGCTACACCTTC	CASSIISGRLDYGYTF
TRBV28	-	TRBJ1-2	-	TGTGCCACCAACAGGGTTTGGTATGGCTACACCTTC	CATNRVWYGYTF
TRBV19	-	TRBJ2-7	-	TGTGCCAGTAGTATATGGGCAGGGAACGAGCAGTACTTC	CASSIWAGNEQYF
TRBV19	-	TRBJ2-1	TRBD2	TGTGCCAGTAGTGGCCGACTAGCGGGGGTTGCGGGTGAGCAGTTCTTC	CASSGRLAGVAGEQFF
TRBV2	-	TRBJ1-4	-	TGTGCCGGCGGGGGGGAGGGTGAAAAACTGTTTTTT	CAGGGEGEKLFF
TRBV6-5	-	TRBJ2-7	-	TGTGCCAGCAGTTACGCCGGGTCCTTCTACGAGCAGTACTTC	CASSYAGSFYEQYF
TRBV6-5	-	TRBJ1-5	TRBD1	TGTGCCAGCATCACAGGGGGCGCAGGGAGTCAGCCCCAGCATTTT	CASITGGAGSQPQHF
TRBV7-9	few	TRBJ1-2	-	TGTGCCAGCAGCCATGACCCGGGGAACACCTTC	CASSHDPGNTF
TRBV2	many	TRBJ2-5	TRBD1	TGTGCCAGCAGAAACCGGGACAGGGCTGGGGAGACCCAGTACTTC	CASRNRDRAGETQYF
TRBV6-5	-	TRBJ2-2	TRBD2	TGTGCCAGCCGCTGGGCGGGAGGCACCGGGGAGCTGTTTTTT	CASRWAGGTGELFF
TRBV7-9	once	TRBJ1-6	-	TGTGCCAGCAGCTTAGAGCAGGGGTCAAATAATTCACCCCTCCACTTT	CASSLEQGSNNSPLHF
TRBV4-1	-	TRBJ2-3	TRBD2	TGCGCCAGCAGCCAAGCCGGGACTAGCGCCGATACGCAGTATTTT	CASSQAGTSADTQYF
TRBV6-8	once	TRBJ2-5	TRBD1	TGTGCCAGCAACTGGACAGGGGGAGCAGAGACCCAGTACTTC	CASNWTGGAETQYF
TRBV4-1	few	TRBJ1-1	TRBD1	TGCGCCAGCAGCCAAGAGGCGGACAGGGGGAACACTGAAGCTTTCTTT	CASSQEADRGNTEAFF
TRBV5-4	-	TRBJ1-6	-	TGTGCCAGCAGCTTCGTGGACAGCAATTCACCCCTCCACTTT	CASSFVDSNSPLHF
TRBV19	-	TRBJ2-6	TRBD2	TGTGCCAGTAGTATTCGGTCAGGGAGGGCCTCTGGGGCCAACGTCCTGACTTTC	CASSIRSGRASGANVLTF
TRBV2	-	TRBJ1-4	TRBD1	TGTGCCAGCAGCAGACAGGGGGGGGATGAAAAACTGTTTTTT	CASSRQGGDEKLFF
TRBV23-1	few	TRBJ2-7	TRBD1	TGCGCCAGCGGCCACCGGGACAGGGACTACGAGCAGTACTTC	CASGHRDRDYEQYF